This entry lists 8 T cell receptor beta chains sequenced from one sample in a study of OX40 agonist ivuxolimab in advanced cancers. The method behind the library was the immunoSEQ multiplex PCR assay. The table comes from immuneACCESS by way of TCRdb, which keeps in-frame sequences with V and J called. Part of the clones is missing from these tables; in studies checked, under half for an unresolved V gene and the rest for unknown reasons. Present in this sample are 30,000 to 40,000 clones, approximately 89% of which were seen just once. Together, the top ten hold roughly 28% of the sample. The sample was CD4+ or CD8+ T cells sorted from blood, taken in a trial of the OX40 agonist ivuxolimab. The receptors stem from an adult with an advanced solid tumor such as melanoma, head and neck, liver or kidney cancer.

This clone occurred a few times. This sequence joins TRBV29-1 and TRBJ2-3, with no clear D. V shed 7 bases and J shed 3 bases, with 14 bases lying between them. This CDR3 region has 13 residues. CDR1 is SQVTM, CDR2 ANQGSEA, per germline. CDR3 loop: CSGIQPGTDTQYF. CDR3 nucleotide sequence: TGCAGCGGTATTCAACCTGGGACAGATACGCAGTATTTT.

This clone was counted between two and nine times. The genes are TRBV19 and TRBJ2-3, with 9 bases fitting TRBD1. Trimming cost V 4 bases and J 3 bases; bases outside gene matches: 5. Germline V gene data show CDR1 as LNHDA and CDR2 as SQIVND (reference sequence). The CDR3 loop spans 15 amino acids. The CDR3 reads CASSTGTGTTDTQYF. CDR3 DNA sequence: TGTGCCAGTAGTACCGGGACAGGGACGACAGATACGCAGTATTTT.

The CDR3 spells CASAWGRGSSYEQYF. The DNA of the CDR3 is TGTGCCAGCGCCTGGGGCAGGGGAAGCTCCTACGAGCAGTACTTC. The chain employs TRBV27 and TRBJ2-7, with a tentative D call TRBD1 (6 bases). CDR1 MNHEY and CDR2 SMNVEV come from the germline V gene (reference sequence). This CDR3 has 15 residues. V was pared by 8 bases and J by 0 bases, with 17 bases between.

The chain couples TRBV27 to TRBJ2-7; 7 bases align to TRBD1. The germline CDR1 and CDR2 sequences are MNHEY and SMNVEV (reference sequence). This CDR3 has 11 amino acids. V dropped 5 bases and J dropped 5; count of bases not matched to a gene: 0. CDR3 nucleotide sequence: TGTGCCAGCAGTGACAGGGACGAGCAGTACTTC. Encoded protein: CASSDRDEQYF.

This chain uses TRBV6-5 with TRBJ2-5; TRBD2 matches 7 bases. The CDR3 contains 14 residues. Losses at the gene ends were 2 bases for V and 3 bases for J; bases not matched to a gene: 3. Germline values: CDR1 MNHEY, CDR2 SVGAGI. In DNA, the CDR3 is TGTGCCAGCAGTTACCGGGCGGGGGAAGAGACCCAGTACTTC. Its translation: CASSYRAGEETQYF.

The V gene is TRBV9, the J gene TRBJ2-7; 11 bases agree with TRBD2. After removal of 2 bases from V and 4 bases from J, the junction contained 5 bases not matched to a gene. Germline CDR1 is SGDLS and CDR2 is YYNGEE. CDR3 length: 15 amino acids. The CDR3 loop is CASSVETSGSYEQYF. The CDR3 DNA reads TGTGCCAGCAGCGTGGAAACTAGCGGGAGTTACGAGCAGTACTTC.

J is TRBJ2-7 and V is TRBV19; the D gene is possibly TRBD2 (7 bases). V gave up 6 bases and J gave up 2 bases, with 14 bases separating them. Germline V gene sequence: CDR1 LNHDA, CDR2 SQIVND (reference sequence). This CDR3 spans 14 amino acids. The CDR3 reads CASSPSGGPYEQYF. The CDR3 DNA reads TGTGCCAGTAGCCCTTCGGGGGGCCCCTACGAGCAGTACTTC.

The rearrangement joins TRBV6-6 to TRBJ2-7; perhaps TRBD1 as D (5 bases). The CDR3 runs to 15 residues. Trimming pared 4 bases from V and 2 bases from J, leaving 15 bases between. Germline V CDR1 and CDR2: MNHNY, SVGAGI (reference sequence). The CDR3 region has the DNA TGTGCCAGCAGTTCGCAGGGTGCATTTACCTACGAGCAGTACTTC. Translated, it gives CASSSQGAFTYEQYF.